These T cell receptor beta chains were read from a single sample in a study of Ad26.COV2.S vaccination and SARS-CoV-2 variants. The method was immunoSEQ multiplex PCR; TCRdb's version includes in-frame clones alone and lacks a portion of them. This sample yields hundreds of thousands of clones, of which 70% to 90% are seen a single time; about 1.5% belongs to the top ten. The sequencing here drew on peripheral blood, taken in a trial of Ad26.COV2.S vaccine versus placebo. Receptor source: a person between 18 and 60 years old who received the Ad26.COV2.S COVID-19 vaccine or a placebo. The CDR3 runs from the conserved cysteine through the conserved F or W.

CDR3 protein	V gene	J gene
CASQDRAGEQYF	TRBV5-6	TRBJ2-7
CAWSSGGSHQPQHF	TRBV30	TRBJ1-5
CASSLLSQGAGNEQFF	TRBV11-2	TRBJ2-1
CATSVGGAESEQYF	TRBV24-1	TRBJ2-7
CASSNGVGNEQYF	TRBV19	TRBJ2-7
CASSGTGGYGYTF	TRBV2	TRBJ1-2
CASSWRDSATNEKLFF	TRBV5-6	TRBJ1-4
CATLGPGTLNYEQYF	TRBV11-2	TRBJ2-7
CASSTSRADTGELFF	TRBV6-5	TRBJ2-2
CASSLEHVSDEQFF	TRBV5-1	TRBJ2-1
CASSLGPQNTEAFF	TRBV5-4	TRBJ1-1
CAWSDRAADGYTF	TRBV30	TRBJ1-2
CAISESGSGSLLSYNEQFF	TRBV10-3	TRBJ2-1
CASTQGALGSPLHF	TRBV2	TRBJ1-6
CASSLSVAGAQETQYF	TRBV27	TRBJ2-5
CASSRIRDRVYNEQFF	TRBV18	TRBJ2-1
CASSRTGGFGYEQYF	TRBV5-6	TRBJ2-7
CASSLSGTVNSPLHF	TRBV27	TRBJ1-6
CASSYKGTGGNEQFF	TRBV6-5	TRBJ2-1
CASGYGKGDTQYF	TRBV12-5	TRBJ2-3
CASSLNMGGVANEQFF	TRBV5-4	TRBJ2-1
CAISESTYEQYF	TRBV10-3	TRBJ2-7
CSALRGPLAYGYTF	TRBV29-1	TRBJ1-2
CASSSLPGRTYEQYF	TRBV27	TRBJ2-7
CAWSEGYRSPLHF	TRBV30	TRBJ1-6
CASSPGTGGTEAFF	TRBV7-3	TRBJ1-1
CASSSPVTGDIQYF	TRBV6-5	TRBJ2-4
CASSQDPQETQYF	TRBV4-1	TRBJ2-5
CASTRTSGPLHF	TRBV3-1/TRBV3-2	TRBJ1-6